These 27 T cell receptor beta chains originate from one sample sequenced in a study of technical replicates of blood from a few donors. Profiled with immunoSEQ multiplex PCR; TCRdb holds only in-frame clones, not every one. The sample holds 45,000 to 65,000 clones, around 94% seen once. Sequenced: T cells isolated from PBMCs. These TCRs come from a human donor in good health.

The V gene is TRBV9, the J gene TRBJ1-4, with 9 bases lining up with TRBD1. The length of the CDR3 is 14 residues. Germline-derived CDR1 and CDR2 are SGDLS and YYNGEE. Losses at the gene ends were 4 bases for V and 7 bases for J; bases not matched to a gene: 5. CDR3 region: CASSKQGAREKLFF. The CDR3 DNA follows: TGTGCCAGCAGCAAACAGGGGGCGCGTGAAAAACTGTTTTTT.

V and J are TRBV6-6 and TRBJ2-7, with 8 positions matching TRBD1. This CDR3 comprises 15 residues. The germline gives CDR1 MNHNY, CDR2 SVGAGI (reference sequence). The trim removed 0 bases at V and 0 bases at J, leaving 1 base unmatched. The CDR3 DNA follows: TGTGCCAGCAGTTACTCGGACAGGGTCTCCTACGAGCAGTACTTC. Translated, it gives CASSYSDRVSYEQYF.

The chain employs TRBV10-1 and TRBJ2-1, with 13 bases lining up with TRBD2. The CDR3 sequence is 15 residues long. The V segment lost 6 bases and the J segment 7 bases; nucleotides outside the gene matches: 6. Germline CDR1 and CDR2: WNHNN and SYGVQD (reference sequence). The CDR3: CASRSGLAGKNEQFF. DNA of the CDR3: TGCGCCAGCAGATCGGGACTAGCGGGGAAAAATGAGCAGTTCTTC.

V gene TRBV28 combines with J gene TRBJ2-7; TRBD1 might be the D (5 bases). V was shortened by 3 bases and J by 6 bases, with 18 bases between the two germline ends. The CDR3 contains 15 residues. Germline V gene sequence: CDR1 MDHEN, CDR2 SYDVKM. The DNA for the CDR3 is TGTGCCAGCAGTTTGATAGCAGGGCCTTTCCCCGAGCAGTACTTC. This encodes CASSLIAGPFPEQYF. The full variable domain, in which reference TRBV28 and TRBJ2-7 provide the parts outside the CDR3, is DVKVTQSSRYLVKRTGEKVFLECVQDMDHENMFWYRQDPGLGLRLIYFSYDVKMKEKGDIPEGYSVSREKKERFSLILESASTNQTSMYLCASSLIAGPFPEQYFGPGTRLTVT.

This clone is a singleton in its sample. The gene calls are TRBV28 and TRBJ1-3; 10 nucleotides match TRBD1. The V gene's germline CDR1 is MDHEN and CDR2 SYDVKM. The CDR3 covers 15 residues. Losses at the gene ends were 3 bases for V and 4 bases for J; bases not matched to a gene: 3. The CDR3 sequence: CASSLWDRGGNTIYF. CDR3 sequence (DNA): TGTGCCAGCAGTTTGTGGGACAGGGGCGGAAACACCATATATTTT.

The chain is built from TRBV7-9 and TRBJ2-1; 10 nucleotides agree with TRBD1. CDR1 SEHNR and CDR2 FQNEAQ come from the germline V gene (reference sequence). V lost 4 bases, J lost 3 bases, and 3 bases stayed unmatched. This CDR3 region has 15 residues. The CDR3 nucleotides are TGTGCCAGCAGCTCCGGGACAGGGGTCTACAATGAGCAGTTCTTC. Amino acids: CASSSGTGVYNEQFF.

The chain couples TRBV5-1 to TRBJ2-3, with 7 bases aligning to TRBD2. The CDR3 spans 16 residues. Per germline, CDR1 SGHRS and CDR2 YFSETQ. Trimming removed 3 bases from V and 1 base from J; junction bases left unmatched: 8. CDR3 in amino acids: CASSSGAGMGTDTQYF. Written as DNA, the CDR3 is TGCGCCAGCAGCTCCGGAGCGGGAATGGGCACAGATACGCAGTATTTT.

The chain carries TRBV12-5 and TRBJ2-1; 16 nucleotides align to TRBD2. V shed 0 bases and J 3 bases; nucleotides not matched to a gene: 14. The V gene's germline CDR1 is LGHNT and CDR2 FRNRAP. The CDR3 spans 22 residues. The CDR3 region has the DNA TGTGCTAGTGGTTTGGTTTTGGGACTAGCGGGGGGGCCCAAGGTAGGCTACAATGAGCAGTTCTTC. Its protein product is CASGLVLGLAGGPKVGYNEQFF.

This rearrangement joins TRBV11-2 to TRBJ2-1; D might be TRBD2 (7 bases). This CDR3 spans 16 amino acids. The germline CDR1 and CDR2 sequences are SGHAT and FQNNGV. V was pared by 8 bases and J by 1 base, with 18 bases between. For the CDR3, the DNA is TGTGCCAGCGGGGGGGGGCTGACACATTCCTACAATGAGCAGTTCTTC. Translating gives CASGGGLTHSYNEQFF.

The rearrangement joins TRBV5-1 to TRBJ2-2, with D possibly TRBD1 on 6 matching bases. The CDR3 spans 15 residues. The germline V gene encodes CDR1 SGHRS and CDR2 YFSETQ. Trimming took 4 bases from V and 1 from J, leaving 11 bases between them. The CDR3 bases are TGCGCCAGCAGCCCAGGGACACTGAACACCGGGGAGCTGTTTTTT. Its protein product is CASSPGTLNTGELFF.

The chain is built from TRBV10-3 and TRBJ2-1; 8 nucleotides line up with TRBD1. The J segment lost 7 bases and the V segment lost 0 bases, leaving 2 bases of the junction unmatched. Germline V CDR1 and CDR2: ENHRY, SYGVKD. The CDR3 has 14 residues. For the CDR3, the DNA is TGTGCCATCAGTGAGTCTTACAGGGGGAATGAGCAGTTCTTC. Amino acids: CAISESYRGNEQFF.

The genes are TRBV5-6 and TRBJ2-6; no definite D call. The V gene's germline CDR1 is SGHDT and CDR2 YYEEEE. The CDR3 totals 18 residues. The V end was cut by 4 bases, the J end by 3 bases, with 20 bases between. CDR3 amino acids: CASSLHPAEAGGANVLTF. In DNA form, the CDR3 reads TGTGCCAGCAGCCTCCATCCGGCTGAGGCTGGTGGGGCCAACGTCCTGACTTTC.

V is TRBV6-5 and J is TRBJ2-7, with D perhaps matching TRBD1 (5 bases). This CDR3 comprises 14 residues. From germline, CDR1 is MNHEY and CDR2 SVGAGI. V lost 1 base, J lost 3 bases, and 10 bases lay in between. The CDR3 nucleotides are TGTGCCAGCAGTTACTACCAGGGATTCTACGAGCAGTACTTC. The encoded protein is CASSYYQGFYEQYF.

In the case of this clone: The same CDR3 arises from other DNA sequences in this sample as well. CDR3 coding DNA: TGCGCCAGCAGCTTGGTTGGGGGGGAGACCCAGTACTTC. It yields the protein CASSLVGGETQYF. The chain combines TRBV5-1 with TRBJ2-5, with D possibly TRBD2 on 6 matching bases. The germline V gene encodes CDR1 SGHRS and CDR2 YFSETQ. V gave up 0 bases and J gave up 5 bases, with 8 bases separating them. There are 13 residues in the CDR3. The full variable domain, in which reference TRBV5-1 and TRBJ2-5 provide the parts outside the CDR3, is KAGVTQTPRYLIKTRGQQVTLSCSPISGHRSVSWYQQTPGQGLQFLFEYFSETQRNKGNFPGRFSGRQFSNSRSEMNVSTLELGDSALYLCASSLVGGETQYFGPGTRLLVL.

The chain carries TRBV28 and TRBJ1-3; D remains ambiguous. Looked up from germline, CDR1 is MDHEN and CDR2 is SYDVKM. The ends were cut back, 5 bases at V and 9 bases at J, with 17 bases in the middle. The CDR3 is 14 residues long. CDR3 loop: CASSVDSMGFTIYF. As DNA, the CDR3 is TGTGCCAGCAGTGTAGACTCAATGGGTTTCACCATATATTTT.

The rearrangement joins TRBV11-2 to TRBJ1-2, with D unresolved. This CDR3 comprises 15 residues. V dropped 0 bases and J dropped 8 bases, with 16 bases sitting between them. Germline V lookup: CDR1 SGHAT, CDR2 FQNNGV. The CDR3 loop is CASSLDRTAARGYTF. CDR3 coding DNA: TGTGCCAGCAGCTTAGATCGCACGGCCGCGAGGGGCTACACCTTC.

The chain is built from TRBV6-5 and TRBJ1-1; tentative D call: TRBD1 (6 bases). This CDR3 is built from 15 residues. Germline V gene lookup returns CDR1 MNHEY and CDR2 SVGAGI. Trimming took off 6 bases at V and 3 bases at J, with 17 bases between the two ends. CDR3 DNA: TGTGCCAGCAGCCCAGGGGACCTCTGGCACACTGAAGCTTTCTTT. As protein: CASSPGDLWHTEAFF.

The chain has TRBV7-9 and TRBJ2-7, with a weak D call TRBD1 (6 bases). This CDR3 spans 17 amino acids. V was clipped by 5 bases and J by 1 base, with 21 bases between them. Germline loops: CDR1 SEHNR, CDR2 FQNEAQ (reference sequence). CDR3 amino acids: CASSPPRETGRSYEQYF. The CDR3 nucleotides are TGTGCCAGCAGCCCACCGAGGGAGACAGGTAGATCCTACGAGCAGTACTTC.

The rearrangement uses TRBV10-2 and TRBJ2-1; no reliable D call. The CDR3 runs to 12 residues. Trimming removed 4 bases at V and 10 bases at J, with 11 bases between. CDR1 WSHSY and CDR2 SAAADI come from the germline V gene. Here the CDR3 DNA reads TGCGCCAGCAGTGCCCCGCTCGGGGAGCAGTTCTTC. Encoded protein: CASSAPLGEQFF.

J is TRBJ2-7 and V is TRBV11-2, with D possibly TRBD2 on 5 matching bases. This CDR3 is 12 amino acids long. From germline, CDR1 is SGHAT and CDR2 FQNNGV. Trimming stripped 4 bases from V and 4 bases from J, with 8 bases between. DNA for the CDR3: TGTGCCAGCAGCTCAACTAGTTACGAGCAGTACTTC. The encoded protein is CASSSTSYEQYF.

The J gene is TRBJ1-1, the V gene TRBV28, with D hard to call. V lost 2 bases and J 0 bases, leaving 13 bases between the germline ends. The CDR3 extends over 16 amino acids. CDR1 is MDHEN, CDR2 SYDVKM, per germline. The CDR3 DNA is TGTGCCAGCAGTTTAGCCAAGGCGGGGATGAACACTGAAGCTTTCTTT. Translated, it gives CASSLAKAGMNTEAFF.

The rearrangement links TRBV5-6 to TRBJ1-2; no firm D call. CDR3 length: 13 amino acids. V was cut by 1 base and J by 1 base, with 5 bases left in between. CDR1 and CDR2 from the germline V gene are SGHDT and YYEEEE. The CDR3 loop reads CASSLPGNYGYTF. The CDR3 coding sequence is TGTGCCAGCAGCTTGCCGGGTAACTATGGCTACACCTTC.

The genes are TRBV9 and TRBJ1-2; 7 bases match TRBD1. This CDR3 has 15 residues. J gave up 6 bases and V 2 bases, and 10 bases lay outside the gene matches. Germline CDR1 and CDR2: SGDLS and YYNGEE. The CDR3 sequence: CASSVEDRSRNGYTF. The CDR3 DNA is TGTGCCAGCAGCGTTGAGGACAGGAGTAGAAATGGCTACACCTTC.

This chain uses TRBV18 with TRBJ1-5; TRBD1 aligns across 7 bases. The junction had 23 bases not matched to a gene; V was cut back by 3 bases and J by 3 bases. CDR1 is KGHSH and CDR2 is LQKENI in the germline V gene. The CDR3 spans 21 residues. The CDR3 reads CASSPLSHFRTGLTINQPQHF. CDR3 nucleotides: TGTGCCAGCTCACCTTTATCCCATTTTAGGACAGGCCTAACAATCAATCAGCCCCAGCATTTT.

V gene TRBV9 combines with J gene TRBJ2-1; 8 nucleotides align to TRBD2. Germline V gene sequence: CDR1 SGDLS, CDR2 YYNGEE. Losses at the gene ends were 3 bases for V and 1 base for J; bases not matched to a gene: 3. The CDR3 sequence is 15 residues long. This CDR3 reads CASSELAASYNEQFF. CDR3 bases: TGTGCCAGCAGCGAACTAGCGGCTTCCTACAATGAGCAGTTCTTC.

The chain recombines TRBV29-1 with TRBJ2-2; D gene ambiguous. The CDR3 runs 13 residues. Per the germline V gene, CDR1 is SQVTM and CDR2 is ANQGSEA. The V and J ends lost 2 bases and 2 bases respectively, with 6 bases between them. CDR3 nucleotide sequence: TGCAGCGTTGAAATCGTCAACACCGGGGAGCTGTTTTTT. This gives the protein CSVEIVNTGELFF.

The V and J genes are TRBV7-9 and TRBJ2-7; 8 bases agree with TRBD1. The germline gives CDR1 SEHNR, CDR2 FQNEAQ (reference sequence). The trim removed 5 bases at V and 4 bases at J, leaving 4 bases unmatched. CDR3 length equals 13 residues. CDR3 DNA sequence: TGTGCCAGCAGCCCTCAGGGGGCTTACGAGCAGTACTTC. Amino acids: CASSPQGAYEQYF.